This T cell receptor (beta chain) derives from a study of blood T cell repertoires in COVID-19. Background on the study: COVID-19 samples from acute and convalescent phases originated in the United States, Italy and Spain. PBMCs, B-cell-depleted T cells, or T cells were the source of the cDNA or gDNA that made up the material.

Germline V gives CDR1 GTSNPN, CDR2 SVGIG (reference sequence). V was pared by 0 bases and J by 4 bases, with 12 bases between. This CDR3 comprises 14 residues. In the study's own analysis: Estimated nucleated cell counts came from reference gene primer amplification. The data were produced by immunoSEQ multiplex PCR, yet TCRdb's version contains in-frame clones alone and is incomplete. From that table come the V and J calls and clone size; the DNA was used to work out D and trimming. Altogether some 270,000 clones are present, roughly 89% being singletons, with the ten largest covering approximately 4.6%.

The sample comprised peripheral blood. This chain uses TRBV30 with TRBJ1-2, with TRBD1 as a possible D gene (5 bases). The TCR sequence derives from a woman aged 40 to 50 who had recovered from COVID-19. The chain's CDR3 is CAWSVRGGFYGYTF. The CDR3 DNA is TGTGCCTGGAGTGTACGCGGGGGTTTCTATGGCTACACCTTC. Complete variable domain (other parts from reference TRBV30 and TRBJ1-2): SQTIHQWPATLVQPVGSPLSLECTVEGTSNPNLYWYRQAAGRGLQLLFYSVGIGQISSEVPQNLSASRPQDRQFILSSKKLLLSDSGFYLCAWSVRGGFYGYTFGSGTRLTVV.